These T cell receptor beta chains were read from a single sample in a study of blood T cell repertoires in COVID-19. Measured with immunoSEQ multiplex PCR; TCRdb has only the in-frame clones, and not every one. This table holds more than 90,000 clones, 70% to 85% found once. The specimen was peripheral blood. These TCRs come from a man over 45 with acute or convalescent COVID-19. CDR3s include the opening cysteine and the closing phenylalanine or tryptophan. Clone size appears in some rows only: once, few, many, or a class for an expanded clone.

>TRBV2|few
CASSEDRDSNQPQHF
>TRBV2|-
CASIRGGAGTDTQYF
>TRBV6-5|-
CASSQTGGGNSPLHF
>TRBV5-1|-
CASSLAGTSQNIQYF
>TRBV4-1|-
CASSQVGRGRSETQYF
>TRBV14|-
CASSQRVSPLYGYTF
>TRBV12-5|-
CASGLWTVGTEAFF
>TRBV5-5|-
CASRWEITGELFF
>TRBV7-2|-
CASSLREGGLGELFF
>TRBV14|-
CASSQGQGEDQETQYF
>TRBV19|-
CATLQGINNGYTF
>TRBV2|few
CASSGDRALYNEQFF
>TRBV4-2|-
CASSQARSTEAFF
>TRBV7-9|-
CASSLVGANQPQHF
>TRBV4-2|-
CASSQGEAGGTTDTQYF
>TRBV27|-
CASSSGRATGELFF
>TRBV21-1|-
CASSLLGANGYTF
>TRBV14|-
CASSQDRLGNTIYF
>TRBV30|-
CAWSVNRGRSPLHF
>TRBV7-3|-
CASSPTGTSSGNEQFF
>TRBV6-5|-
CASTDRTQGYIQYF
>TRBV19|once
CASSIEVSEGMNEQFF
>TRBV27|-
CASRPHSPDTQYF
>TRBV6-5|-
CASSYSRAGGYEQYF
>TRBV12-5|once
CASGPGPGGYTGHTAKNIQYF
>TRBV6-4|-
CASSPGLEADTQYF
>TRBV7-2|-
CASSESGTGGYEQYF
>TRBV18|-
CASSPWGGINQPQHF
>TRBV9|few
CASSPPGAETQYF
>TRBV4-1|-
CASSHAGGGGNTGELFF
>TRBV30|-
CAWSVNRGFSNQPQHF
>TRBV11-2|once
CASSLGLASSGELFF
>TRBV9|-
CASSAGRDGGERVEAFF
>TRBV9|once
CASSARPAGGSNEQFF
>TRBV24-1|-
CATSPAGPPYEQYF
>TRBV6-5|-
CASRLLQGPYEQYF
>TRBV11-3|-
CASSLERGSTGELFF
>TRBV19|-
CASSIGSIGNNEQFF
>TRBV11-2|-
CASSFSGSYEQYF
>TRBV29-1|-
CSVDAGGAGEQFF
>TRBV2|once
CASSETLKGGVNAFF
>TRBV29-1|few
CSASDRSTDTQYF
>TRBV2|-
CASSPDINYGYTF
>TRBV27|-
CASKTGTSADTQYF
>TRBV7-9|-
CASSLGGRGHEKLFF
>TRBV10-3|-
CAISADRGGEKLFF
>TRBV5-1|-
CASSLKGTGSGYTF
>TRBV5-1|-
CASRQGPDSGNTIYF
>TRBV30|-
CAWIRTGEAFF
>TRBV5-1|once
CASSLGQNNEKLFF
>TRBV7-9|-
CASSLAGTGDGYTF
>TRBV6-5|-
CASSSGLGGETQYF